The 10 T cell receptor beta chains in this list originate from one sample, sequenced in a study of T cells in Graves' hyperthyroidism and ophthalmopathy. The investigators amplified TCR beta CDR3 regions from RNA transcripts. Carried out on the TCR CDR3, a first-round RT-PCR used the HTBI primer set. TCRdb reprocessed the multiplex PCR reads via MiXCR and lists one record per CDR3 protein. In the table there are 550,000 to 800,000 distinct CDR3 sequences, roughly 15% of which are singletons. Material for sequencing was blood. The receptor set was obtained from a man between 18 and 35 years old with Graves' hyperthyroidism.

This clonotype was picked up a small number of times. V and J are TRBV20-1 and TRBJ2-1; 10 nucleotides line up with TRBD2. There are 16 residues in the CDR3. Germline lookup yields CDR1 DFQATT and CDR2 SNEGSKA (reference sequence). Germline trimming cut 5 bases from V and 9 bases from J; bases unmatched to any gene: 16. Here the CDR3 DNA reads TGCAGTGCTCTCAGACGGACTAGCGGCCGACGTAGTGAGCAGTTCTTC. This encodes CSALRRTSGRRSEQFF.

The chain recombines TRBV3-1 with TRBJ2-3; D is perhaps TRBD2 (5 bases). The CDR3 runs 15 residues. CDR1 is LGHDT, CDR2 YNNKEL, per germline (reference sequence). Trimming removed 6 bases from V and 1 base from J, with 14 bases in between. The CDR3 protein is CASSPFKGGTDTQYF. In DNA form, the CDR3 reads TGTGCCAGCAGTCCCTTTAAGGGAGGCACAGATACGCAGTATTTT.

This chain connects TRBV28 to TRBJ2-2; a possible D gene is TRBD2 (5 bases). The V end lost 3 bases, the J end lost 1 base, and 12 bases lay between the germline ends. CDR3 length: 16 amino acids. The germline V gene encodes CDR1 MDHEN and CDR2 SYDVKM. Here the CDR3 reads CASSLLSRGNTGELFF. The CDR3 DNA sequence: TGTGCCAGCAGTTTGCTTTCCCGGGGGAACACCGGGGAGCTGTTTTTT.

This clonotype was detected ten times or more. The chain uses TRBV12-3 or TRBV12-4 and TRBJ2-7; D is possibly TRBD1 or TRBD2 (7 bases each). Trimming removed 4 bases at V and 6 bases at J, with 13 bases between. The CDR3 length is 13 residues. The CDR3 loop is CASSSGGRAEQYF. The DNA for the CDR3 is TGTGCCAGCAGTTCAGGGGGGAGGGCCGAGCAGTACTTC.

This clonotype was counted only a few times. CDR3 amino acids: CATSRDQGSYNEQFF. The CDR3 DNA is TGTGCCACCAGCAGAGATCAGGGGTCCTACAATGAGCAGTTCTTC. The rearrangement links TRBV15 to TRBJ2-1; weak D call: TRBD1 (6 bases). Germline CDR1 LNHNV, CDR2 YYDKDF (reference sequence). V gave up 0 bases and J gave up 1 base, with 7 bases separating them. The CDR3 loop spans 15 amino acids.

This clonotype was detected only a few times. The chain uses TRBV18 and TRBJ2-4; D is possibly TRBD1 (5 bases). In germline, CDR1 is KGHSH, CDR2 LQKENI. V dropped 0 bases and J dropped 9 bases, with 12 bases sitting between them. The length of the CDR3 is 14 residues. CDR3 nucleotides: TGTGCCAGCTCACCACCTCAATTAAGGGGCATTCAGTACTTC. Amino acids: CASSPPQLRGIQYF. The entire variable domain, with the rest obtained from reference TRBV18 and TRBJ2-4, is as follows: NAGVMQNPRHLVRRRGQEARLRCSPMKGHSHVYWYRQLPEEGLKFMVYLQKENIIDESGMPKERFSAEFPKEGPSILRIQQVVRGDSAAYFCASSPPQLRGIQYFGAGTRLSVL.

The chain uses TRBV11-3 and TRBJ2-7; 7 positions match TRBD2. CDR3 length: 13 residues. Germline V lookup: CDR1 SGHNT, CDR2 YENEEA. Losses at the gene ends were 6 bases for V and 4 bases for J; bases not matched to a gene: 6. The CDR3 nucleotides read TGTGCCAGCAGGGCGGGACTACTATACGAGCAGTACTTC. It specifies CASRAGLLYEQYF. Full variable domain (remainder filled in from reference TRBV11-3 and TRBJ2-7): EAGVVQSPRYKIIEKKQPVAFWCNPISGHNTLYWYLQNLGQGPELLIRYENEEAVDDSQLPKDRFSAERLKGVDSTLKIQPAELGDSAVYLCASRAGLLYEQYFGPGTRLTVT.

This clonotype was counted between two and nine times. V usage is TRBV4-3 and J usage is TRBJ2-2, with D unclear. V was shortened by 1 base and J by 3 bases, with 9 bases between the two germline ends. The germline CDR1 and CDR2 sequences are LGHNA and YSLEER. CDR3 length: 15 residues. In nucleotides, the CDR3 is TGCGCCAGCAGCCAAGTGTCGGGTTACACCGGGGAGCTGTTTTTT. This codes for CASSQVSGYTGELFF.

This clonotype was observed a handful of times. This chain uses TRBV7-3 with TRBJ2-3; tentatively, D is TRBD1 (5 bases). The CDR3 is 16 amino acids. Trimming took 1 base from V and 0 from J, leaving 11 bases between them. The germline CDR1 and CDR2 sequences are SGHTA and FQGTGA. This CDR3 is CASSLSLGLSTDTQYF. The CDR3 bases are TGTGCCAGCAGCTTAAGTCTGGGGCTGAGCACAGATACGCAGTATTTT. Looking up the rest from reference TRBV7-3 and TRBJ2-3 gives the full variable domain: GAGVSQTPSNKVTEKGKYVELRCDPISGHTALYWYRQSLGQGPEFLIYFQGTGAADDSGLPNDRFFAVRPEGSVSTLKIQRTERGDSAVYLCASSLSLGLSTDTQYFGPGTRLTVL.

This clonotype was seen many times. The CDR3 coding sequence is TGTGCCAGCAGGGACGGATCTTTAGCCAAAAACATTCAGTACTTC. Its translation: CASRDGSLAKNIQYF. The chain carries TRBV12-3 or TRBV12-4 and TRBJ2-4; D uncertain. V was clipped by 6 bases and J by 0 bases, with 12 bases between them. This CDR3 is 15 amino acids long.